The rows below give T cell receptor beta chains drawn from one sample of a study of Graves' ophthalmopathy and Graves' hyperthyroidism. MiXCR, applied by TCRdb to the multiplex PCR reads, yields one record per CDR3 protein. The data hold some 750,000 distinct CDR3 sequences, with 35% to 50% observed a single time. Sequencing input: peripheral blood. The receptor set was obtained from an adult man with Graves' ophthalmopathy. Both conserved end residues are part of each CDR3.

>TRBJ2-2|TRBV7-9
CASSFKTGALFF
>TRBJ1-6|TRBV7-2
CASSLLGGAGSFVRALHF
>TRBJ1-1|TRBV5-4
CASSLGQVEAFF
>TRBJ2-5|TRBV5-1
CASSLVPPGLQETQYF
>TRBJ1-1|TRBV19
CASSTQGNTEAFF
>TRBJ2-1|TRBV29-1
CSVDLDNEQFF
>TRBJ2-5|TRBV10-2
CASSGWRETQYF
>TRBJ2-7|TRBV20-1
CSASDMTEQYF
>TRBJ2-2|TRBV2
CASSASRNTGELFF
>TRBJ2-3|TRBV24-1
CASRKGYSAADTQYF
>TRBJ2-5|TRBV4-2
CASSQEGIGQETQYF
>TRBJ1-6|TRBV9
CASSVQGFSGNSPLHF
>TRBJ1-4|TRBV7-9
CASSLARQGRASREKLFF
>TRBJ1-5|TRBV6-1
CASTRTIAGSSNQPQHF
>TRBJ2-7|TRBV2
CASRDTTYEQYF
>TRBJ2-5|TRBV20-1
CSASGSSGEQETQYF
>TRBJ1-2|TRBV7-9
CAWTGEGGYTF
>TRBJ2-7|TRBV2
CASSEERTGAYEQYF
>TRBJ1-4|TRBV19
CASKRGGTNEKLFF
>TRBJ1-2|TRBV7-9
CASSLSGSNHGYTF
>TRBJ1-1|TRBV2
CASSPRQFMNTEAFF
>TRBJ2-5|TRBV10-3
CAISVGAQETQYF
>TRBJ2-5|TRBV7-2
CASSGMLAGGRRETQYF
>TRBJ1-1|TRBV2
CASTAQGMPEAFF
>TRBJ2-5|TRBV19
CASSIGYQETQYF
>TRBJ2-5|TRBV11-2
CASSSGGQLGETQYF
>TRBJ2-7|TRBV19
CASSIMVSSYEQYF
>TRBJ1-2|TRBV5-1
CDTYENGYTF
>TRBJ2-7|TRBV5-1
CASSSTGTSGVYEQYF
>TRBJ2-5|TRBV5-1
CASSPKGAGETQYF
>TRBJ2-2|TRBV10-3
CAIRGDRTNTGELFF
>TRBJ2-5|TRBV7-8
CASSFPSSGLKTQYF
>TRBJ2-6|TRBV10-3
CASSSAGRSGANVLTF
>TRBJ1-2|TRBV20-1
CSAAVPTGSLDGYTF
>TRBJ2-7|TRBV12-3/TRBV12-4
CASSFRDTDSYEQYF
>TRBJ1-6|TRBV7-9
CASSQAGGAGGNSPLHF
>TRBJ1-6|TRBV25-1
CAWRKTGVNSPLHF
>TRBJ2-7|TRBV25-1
CASSLEAGRASSYEQYF
>TRBJ1-3|TRBV5-5
CASSLSAVNSGNTIYF
>TRBJ2-7|TRBV20-1
CSAREAGDPSYEQYF
>TRBJ1-1|TRBV20-1
CSADRTQNTEAFF
>TRBJ2-5|TRBV7-2
CASSYLVETQYF
>TRBJ1-2|TRBV20-1
CGASNRGLKVDGYTF
>TRBJ1-2|TRBV19
CATHGENNYGYTF
>TRBJ2-6|TRBV15
CATSRPGSGVFGANVLTF
>TRBJ1-1|TRBV2
CASSPDSIDLEAFF